This T cell receptor beta chain was identified during a study of beta chain features in type 1 diabetes. Study-level points and caveats: Still unanswered here is whether HLA type influences TCRB rearrangement. All four CD4+ subsets of Type 1 diabetes patients contained TCRB CDR3s that were moderately but significantly shorter.

Reverse transcribing all isolated RNA meant expressed TCRB transcripts were sequenced. The data were produced by immunoSEQ multiplex PCR, yet TCRdb's version contains in-frame clones alone and is incomplete. The sample includes some 190,000 clones, roughly 8% of them seen just once. Per germline, CDR1 GTSNPN and CDR2 SVGIG (reference sequence). Trimming left V 5 bases short and J 4 bases short, with 9 bases between. This CDR3 is built from 12 residues. Each sorted population was over 95% pure. About this clone itself: The antigen is not known.

This chain links TRBV30 with TRBJ1-5; D unresolved. The source of this sequence is a man aged 18 to 30 with type 1 diabetes. The sequencing input was central memory CD4+ T cells from blood. This chain's CDR3 is CAWAASNQPQHF. The CDR3 DNA is TGTGCCTGGGCGGCCTCTAATCAGCCCCAGCATTTT. Combining the CDR3 with reference TRBV30 and TRBJ1-5 gives the whole variable domain SQTIHQWPATLVQPVGSPLSLECTVEGTSNPNLYWYRQAAGRGLQLLFYSVGIGQISSEVPQNLSASRPQDRQFILSSKKLLLSDSGFYLCAWAASNQPQHFGDGTRLSIL.